Below, one T cell receptor (beta chain) is given with its context. Individuals aged about 18 to 100 years were recruited from approximately 24 US areas. Cohort placement rested on clinical history that participants reported themselves. This entry is derived from a study of blood T cell repertoires in COVID-19. For the study at large: Sources were T cells, B-cell-depleted T cells, or PBMCs; the material itself was cDNA or gDNA.

Trimming removed 8 bases from V and 0 bases from J, with 8 bases in between. Germline V gene sequence: CDR1 KGHSH, CDR2 LQKENI. This CDR3 has 13 amino acids. Per the authors' pipeline: Researchers report that nucleated cell counts were estimated from reference gene primer amplification. TCRdb keeps only in-frame clones here, not all; method: immunoSEQ multiplex PCR. V and J calls and clone size are copied from that table; D and trimming were computed from the DNA. The data contain approximately 270,000 clones, 90% to 95% of them singletons. The sequence derives from a human donor in a cohort exposed to, infected with or recovered from COVID-19 (not recorded which). The donor label of this sample is uncertain. The rearrangement joins TRBV18 to TRBJ1-3; D is possibly TRBD1 (5 bases). What was sequenced was PBMCs or T cells enriched from blood (not recorded which). The DNA of the CDR3 is TGTGCCAGCCGAGACAGCTCTGGAAACACCATATATTTT. The encoded protein is CASRDSSGNTIYF.